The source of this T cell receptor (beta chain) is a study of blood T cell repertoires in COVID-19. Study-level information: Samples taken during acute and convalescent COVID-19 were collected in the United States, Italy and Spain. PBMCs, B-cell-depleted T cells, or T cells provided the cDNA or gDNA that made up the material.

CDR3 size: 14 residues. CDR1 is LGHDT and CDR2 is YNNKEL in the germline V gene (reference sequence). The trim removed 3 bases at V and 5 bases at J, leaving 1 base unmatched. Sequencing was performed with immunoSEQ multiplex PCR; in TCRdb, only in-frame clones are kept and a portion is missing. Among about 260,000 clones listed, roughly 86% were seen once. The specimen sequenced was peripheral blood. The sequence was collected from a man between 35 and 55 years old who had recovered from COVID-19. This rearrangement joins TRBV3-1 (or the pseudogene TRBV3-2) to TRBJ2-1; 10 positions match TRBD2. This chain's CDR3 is CASSQGLANNEQFF. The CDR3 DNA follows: TGTGCCAGCAGCCAGGGACTAGCGAACAATGAGCAGTTCTTC.